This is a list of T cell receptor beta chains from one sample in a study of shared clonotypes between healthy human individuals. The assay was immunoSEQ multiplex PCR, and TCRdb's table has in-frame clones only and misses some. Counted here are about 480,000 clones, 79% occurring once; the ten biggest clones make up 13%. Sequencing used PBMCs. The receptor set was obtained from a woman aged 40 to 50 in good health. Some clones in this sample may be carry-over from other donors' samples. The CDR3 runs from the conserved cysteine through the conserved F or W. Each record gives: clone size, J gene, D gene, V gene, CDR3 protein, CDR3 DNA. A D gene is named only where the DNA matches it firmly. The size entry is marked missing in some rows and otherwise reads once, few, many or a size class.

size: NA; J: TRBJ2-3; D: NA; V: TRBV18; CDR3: CASSGTFRADTQYF; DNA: TGTGCCAGCTCAGGGACGTTTAGGGCCGATACGCAGTATTTT
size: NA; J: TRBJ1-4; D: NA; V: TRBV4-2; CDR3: CASSQDGTTTNEKLFF; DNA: TGTGCCAGCAGCCAAGATGGAACAACAACTAATGAAAAACTGTTTTTT
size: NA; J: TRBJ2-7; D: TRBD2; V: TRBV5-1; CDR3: CASSEAGEPYEQYF; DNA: TGCGCCAGCAGCGAGGCGGGAGAACCCTACGAGCAGTACTTC
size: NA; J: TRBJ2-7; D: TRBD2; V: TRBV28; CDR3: CASSPLGLAQEQYF; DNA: TGTGCCAGCAGTCCCCTAGGACTAGCGCAGGAGCAGTACTTC
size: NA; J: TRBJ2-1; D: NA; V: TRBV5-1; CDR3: CASSSNPGNEQFF; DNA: TGCGCCAGCAGCTCAAATCCGGGGAATGAGCAGTTCTTC
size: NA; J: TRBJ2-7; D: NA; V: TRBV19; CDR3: CASSISNPSLSSYEQYF; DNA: TGTGCCAGTAGTATTTCCAATCCGAGCCTAAGCTCCTACGAGCAGTACTTC
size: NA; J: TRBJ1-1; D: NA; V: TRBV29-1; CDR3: CSVAWGRTEAFF; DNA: TGCAGCGTGGCGTGGGGGAGGACTGAAGCTTTCTTT
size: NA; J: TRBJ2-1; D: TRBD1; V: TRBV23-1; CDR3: CASSQSCPGTERPNEQFF; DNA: TGCGCCAGCAGTCAATCCTGCCCCGGGACAGAAAGACCCAATGAGCAGTTCTTC
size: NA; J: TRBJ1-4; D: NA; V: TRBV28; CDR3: CASSSPGQNEKLFF; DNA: TGTGCCAGCAGTTCACCGGGGCAGAATGAAAAACTGTTTTTT
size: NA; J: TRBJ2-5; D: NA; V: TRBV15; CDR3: CATSLSLAQFQETQYF; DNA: TGTGCCACCAGCTTATCACTAGCCCAATTCCAAGAGACCCAGTACTTC
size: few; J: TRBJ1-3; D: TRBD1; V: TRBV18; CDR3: CASSPTTGQPGNTIYF; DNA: TGTGCCAGCTCACCAACGACAGGGCAGCCAGGAAACACCATATATTTT
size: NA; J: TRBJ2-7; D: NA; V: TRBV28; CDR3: CASSFSLRTFSYEQYF; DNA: TGTGCCAGCAGTTTCTCACTCCGGACATTCTCCTACGAGCAGTACTTC
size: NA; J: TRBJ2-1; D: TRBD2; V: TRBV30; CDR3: CAREAGARNEQFF; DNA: TGTGCCCGAGAAGCGGGAGCGAGGAATGAGCAGTTCTTC
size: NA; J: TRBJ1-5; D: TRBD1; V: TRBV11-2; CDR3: CASSSGTGIQPQHF; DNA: TGTGCCAGCAGCTCCGGGACAGGGATTCAGCCCCAGCATTTT
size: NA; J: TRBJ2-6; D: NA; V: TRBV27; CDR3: CASSLWGSGANVLTF; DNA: TGTGCCAGCAGTTTATGGGGGTCTGGGGCCAACGTCCTGACTTTC
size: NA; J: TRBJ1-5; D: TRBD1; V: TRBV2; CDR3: CASSYDRGGQPQHF; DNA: TGTGCCAGCAGTTACGACAGGGGCGGTCAGCCCCAGCATTTT
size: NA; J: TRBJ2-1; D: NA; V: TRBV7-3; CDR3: CASSDTGDWGNEQFF; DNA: TGTGCCAGCAGCGATACAGGGGACTGGGGCAATGAGCAGTTCTTC
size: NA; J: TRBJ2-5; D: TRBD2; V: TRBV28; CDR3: CASSILAGGQETQYF; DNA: TGTGCCAGCAGTATACTAGCGGGAGGCCAAGAGACCCAGTACTTC
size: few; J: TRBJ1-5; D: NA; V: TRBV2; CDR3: CASTQGNQPQHF; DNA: TGTGCCAGCACTCAGGGTAATCAGCCCCAGCATTTT
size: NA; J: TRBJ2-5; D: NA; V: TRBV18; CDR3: CASSPSDRAQETQYF; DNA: TGTGCCAGCTCACCATCGGACAGAGCCCAAGAGACCCAGTACTTC
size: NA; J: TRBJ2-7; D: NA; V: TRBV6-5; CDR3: CASRYRRGAAYEQYF; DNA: TGTGCCAGCAGATATCGACGAGGGGCGGCCTACGAGCAGTACTTC
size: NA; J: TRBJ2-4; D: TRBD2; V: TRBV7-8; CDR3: CASSPGGLLAKNIQYF; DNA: TGTGCCAGCAGCCCGGGGGGACTACTAGCCAAAAACATTCAGTACTTC
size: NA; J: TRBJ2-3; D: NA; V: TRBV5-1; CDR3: CASSLEGSSTDTQYF; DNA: TGCGCCAGCAGCTTGGAAGGATCTAGCACAGATACGCAGTATTTT
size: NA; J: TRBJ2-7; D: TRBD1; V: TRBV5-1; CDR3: CASSTDRGYEQYF; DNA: TGCGCCAGCAGCACGGACAGGGGCTACGAGCAGTACTTC
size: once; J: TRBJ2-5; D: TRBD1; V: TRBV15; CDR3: CATSRDRLGQQETQYF; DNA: TGTGCCACCAGCAGAGATCGGTTGGGACAGCAAGAGACCCAGTACTTC
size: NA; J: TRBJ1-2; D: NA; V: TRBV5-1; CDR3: CASSLDGANYGYTF; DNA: TGCGCCAGCAGCTTGGACGGCGCTAACTATGGCTACACCTTC
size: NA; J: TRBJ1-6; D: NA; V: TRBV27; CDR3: CASSLRNSPLHF; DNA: TGTGCCAGCAGTTTGCGGAATTCACCCCTCCACTTT
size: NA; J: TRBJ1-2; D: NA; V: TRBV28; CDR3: CASSLLNYGYTF; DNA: TGTGCCAGCAGTTTATTGAACTATGGCTACACCTTC
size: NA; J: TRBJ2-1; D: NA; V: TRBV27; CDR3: CASTPLMGPTYNEQFF; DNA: TGTGCCAGCACCCCCCTTATGGGCCCGACCTACAATGAGCAGTTCTTC
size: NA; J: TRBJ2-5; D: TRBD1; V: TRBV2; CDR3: CASSRDRKETQYF; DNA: TGTGCCAGCAGCCGGGACAGAAAAGAGACCCAGTACTTC
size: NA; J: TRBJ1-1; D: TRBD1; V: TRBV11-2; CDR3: CASSPDRGQWFF; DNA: TGTGCCAGCAGCCCGGACAGGGGGCAATGGTTCTTT
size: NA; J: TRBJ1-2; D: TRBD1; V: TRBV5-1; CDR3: CASSPGQGIQTMRYTF; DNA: TGCGCCAGCAGCCCGGGACAGGGGATCCAAACTATGCGCTACACCTTC
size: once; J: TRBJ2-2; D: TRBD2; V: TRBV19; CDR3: CASSNLAGTGELFF; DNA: TGTGCCAGTAGTAATTTAGCGGGAACCGGGGAGCTGTTTTTT
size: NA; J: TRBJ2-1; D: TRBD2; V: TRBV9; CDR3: CASSVGAQGLAGDNEQFF; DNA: TGTGCCAGCAGCGTAGGGGCGCAGGGACTAGCGGGAGACAATGAGCAGTTCTTC
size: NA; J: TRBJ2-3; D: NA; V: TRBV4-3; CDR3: CASSQALTDTQYF; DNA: TGCGCCAGCAGCCAAGCGTTGACAGATACGCAGTATTTT
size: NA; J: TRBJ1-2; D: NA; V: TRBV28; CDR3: CASSLPTGTDYGYTF; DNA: TGTGCCAGCAGTTTACCCACCGGGACGGACTATGGCTACACCTTC
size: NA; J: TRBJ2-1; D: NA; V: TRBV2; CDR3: CATQISPYNEQFF; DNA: TGTGCCACACAGATATCTCCCTACAATGAGCAGTTCTTC
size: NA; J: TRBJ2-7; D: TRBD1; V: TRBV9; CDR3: CASSKGQLTYEQYF; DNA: TGTGCCAGCAGCAAGGGACAGTTAACCTACGAGCAGTACTTC
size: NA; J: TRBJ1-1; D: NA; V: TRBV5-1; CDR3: CASNRDGMNTEAFF; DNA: TGCGCCAGCAACCGGGACGGAATGAACACTGAAGCTTTCTTT
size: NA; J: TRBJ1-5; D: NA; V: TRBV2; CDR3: CASSDNGNQPQHF; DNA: TGTGCCAGCAGTGATAACGGAAATCAGCCCCAGCATTTT
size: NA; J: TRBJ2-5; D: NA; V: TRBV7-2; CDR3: CASSSTSLETQYF; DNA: TGTGCCAGCAGCTCGACTAGTTTAGAGACCCAGTACTTC
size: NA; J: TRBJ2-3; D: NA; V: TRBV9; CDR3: CASSEALGRTDTQYF; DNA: TGTGCCAGCAGCGAGGCGTTGGGGAGGACAGATACGCAGTATTTT
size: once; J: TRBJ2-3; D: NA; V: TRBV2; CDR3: CASGTTDTQYF; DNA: TGTGCCAGCGGGACCACTGATACGCAGTATTTT
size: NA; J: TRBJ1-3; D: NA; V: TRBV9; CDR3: CASSVAGGRVGSGNTIYF; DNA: TGTGCCAGCAGCGTAGCGGGGGGTCGGGTCGGCTCTGGAAACACCATATATTTT
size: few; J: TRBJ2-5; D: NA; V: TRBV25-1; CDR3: CASSESLLLSPGQYF; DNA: TGTGCCAGCAGTGAATCCCTCCTCCTATCCCCCGGGCAGTACTTC
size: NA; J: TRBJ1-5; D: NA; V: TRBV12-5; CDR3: CASGLVHRARWPQHF; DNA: TGTGCTAGTGGTTTGGTACATAGAGCAAGGTGGCCCCAGCATTTT
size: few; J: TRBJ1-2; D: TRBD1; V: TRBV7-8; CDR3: CASSLAAPLTGKGYGYTF; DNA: TGTGCCAGCAGCTTAGCAGCACCCCTGACAGGGAAAGGTTATGGCTACACCTTC
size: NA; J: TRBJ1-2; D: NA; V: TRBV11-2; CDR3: CASSLDGNNYGYTF; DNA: TGTGCCAGCAGCTTAGATGGGAACAACTATGGCTACACCTTC
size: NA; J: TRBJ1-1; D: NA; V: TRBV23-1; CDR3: CASSQIAGGENTEAFF; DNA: TGCGCCAGCAGTCAAATCGCGGGGGGCGAGAACACTGAAGCTTTCTTT
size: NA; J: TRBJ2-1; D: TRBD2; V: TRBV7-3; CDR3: CASSWGREAVYNEQFF; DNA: TGTGCCAGCAGCTGGGGGCGGGAGGCCGTATACAATGAGCAGTTCTTC
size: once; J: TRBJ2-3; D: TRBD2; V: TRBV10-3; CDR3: CAISGRSGETTDTQYF; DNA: TGTGCCATCAGTGGGCGGAGCGGGGAGACCACAGATACGCAGTATTTT
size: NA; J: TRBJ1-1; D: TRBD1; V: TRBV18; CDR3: CASSVDRASTEAFF; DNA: TGTGCCAGCTCCGTGGACAGGGCCAGCACTGAAGCTTTCTTT
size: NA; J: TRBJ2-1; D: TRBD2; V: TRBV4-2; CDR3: CASSQDNKRTSGRANEQFF; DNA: TGTGCCAGCAGCCAAGATAATAAACGGACTAGCGGGAGGGCCAATGAGCAGTTCTTC